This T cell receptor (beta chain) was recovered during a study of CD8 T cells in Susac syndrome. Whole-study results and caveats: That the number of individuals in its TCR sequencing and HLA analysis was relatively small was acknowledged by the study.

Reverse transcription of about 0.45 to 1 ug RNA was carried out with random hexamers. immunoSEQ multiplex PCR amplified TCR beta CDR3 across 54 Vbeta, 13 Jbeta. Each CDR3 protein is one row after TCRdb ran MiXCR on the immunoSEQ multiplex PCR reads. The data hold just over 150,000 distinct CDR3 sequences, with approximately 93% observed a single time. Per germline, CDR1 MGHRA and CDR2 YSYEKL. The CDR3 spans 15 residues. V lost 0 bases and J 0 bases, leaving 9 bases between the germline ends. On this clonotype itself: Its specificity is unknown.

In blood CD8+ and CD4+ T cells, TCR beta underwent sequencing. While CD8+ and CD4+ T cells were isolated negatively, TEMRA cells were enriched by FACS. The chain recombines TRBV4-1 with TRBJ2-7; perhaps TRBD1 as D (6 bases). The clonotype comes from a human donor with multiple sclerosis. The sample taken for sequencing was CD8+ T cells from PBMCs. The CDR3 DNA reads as TGCGCCAGCAGCCAAGAGCAGGGGCACTCCTACGAGCAGTACTTC. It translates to CASSQEQGHSYEQYF.